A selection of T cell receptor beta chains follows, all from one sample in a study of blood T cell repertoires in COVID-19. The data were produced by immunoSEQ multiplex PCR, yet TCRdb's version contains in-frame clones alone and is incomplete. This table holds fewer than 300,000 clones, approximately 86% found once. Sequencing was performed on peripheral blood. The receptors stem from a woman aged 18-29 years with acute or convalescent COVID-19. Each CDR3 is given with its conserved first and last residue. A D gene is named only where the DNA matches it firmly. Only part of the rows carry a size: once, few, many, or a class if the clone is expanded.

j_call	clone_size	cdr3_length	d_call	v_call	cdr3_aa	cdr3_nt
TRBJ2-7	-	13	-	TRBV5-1	CASSNSVSYEQYF	TGCGCCAGCAGCAATAGCGTCTCCTACGAGCAGTACTTC
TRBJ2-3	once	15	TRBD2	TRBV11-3	CASSPGRALADTQYF	TGTGCCAGCAGCCCTGGGAGGGCCCTCGCAGATACGCAGTATTTT
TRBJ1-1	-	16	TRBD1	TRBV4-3	CASSQGTGVMNTEAFF	TGCGCCAGCAGCCAAGGGACAGGGGTCATGAACACTGAAGCTTTCTTT
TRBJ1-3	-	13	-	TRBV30	CAWQGDSGNTIYF	TGTGCCTGGCAAGGGGATTCTGGAAACACCATATATTTT
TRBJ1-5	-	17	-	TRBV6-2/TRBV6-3	CASSLPLGGTGNQPQHF	TGTGCCAGCAGCCTCCCTTTGGGGGGTACAGGCAATCAGCCCCAGCATTTT
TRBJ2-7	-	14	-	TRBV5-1	CASSLEPIYYEQYF	TGCGCCAGCAGCTTGGAGCCGATCTACTACGAGCAGTACTTC
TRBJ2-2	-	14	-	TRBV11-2	CASSLHRWAGELFF	TGTGCCAGCAGCTTACATCGTTGGGCGGGGGAGCTGTTTTTT
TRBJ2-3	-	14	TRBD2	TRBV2	CASIRERESDTQYF	TGTGCCAGCATCCGTGAGCGGGAGTCCGATACGCAGTATTTT
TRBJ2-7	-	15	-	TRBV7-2	CASSLGAGLVYEQYF	TGTGCCAGCAGCTTGGGGGCAGGGCTAGTATACGAGCAGTACTTC
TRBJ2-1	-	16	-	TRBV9	CASSVEVADSYNEQFF	TGTGCCAGCAGCGTAGAGGTAGCCGACTCCTACAATGAGCAGTTCTTC
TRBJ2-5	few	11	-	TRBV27	CASGRRETQYF	TGTGCCAGCGGGAGACGGGAGACCCAGTACTTC
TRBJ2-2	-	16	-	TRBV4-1	CASSQEAALNTGELFF	TGCGCCAGCAGCCAAGAAGCGGCCCTAAACACCGGGGAGCTGTTTTTT
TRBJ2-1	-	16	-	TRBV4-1	CASSPARRSSYNEQFF	TGCGCCAGCAGCCCCGCCAGGCGAAGCTCCTACAATGAGCAGTTCTTC
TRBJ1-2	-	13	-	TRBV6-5	CASSYTRTEGYTF	TGTGCCAGCAGTTACACGAGAACCGAGGGCTACACCTTC
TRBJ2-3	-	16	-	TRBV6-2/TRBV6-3	CASSPGLDFSTDTQYF	TGTGCCAGCAGCCCTGGACTGGATTTTAGCACAGATACGCAGTATTTT
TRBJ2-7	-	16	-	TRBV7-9	CASSPKSGRFSYEQYF	TGTGCCAGCAGCCCGAAGAGCGGGCGCTTCTCCTACGAGCAGTACTTC
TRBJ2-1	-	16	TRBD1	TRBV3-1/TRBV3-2	CASSQIRDRPNNEQFF	TGTGCCAGCAGCCAAATCCGGGACAGGCCGAACAATGAGCAGTTCTTC
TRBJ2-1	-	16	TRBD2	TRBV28	CASSLPTSGSHNEQFF	TGTGCCAGCAGTCTCCCGACTAGCGGGAGCCACAATGAGCAGTTCTTC
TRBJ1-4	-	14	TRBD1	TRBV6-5	CASRDPGTGVKLFF	TGTGCCAGCAGGGATCCCGGGACAGGTGTGAAACTGTTTTTT
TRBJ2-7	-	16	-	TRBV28	CASSRAHRDSLNEQYF	TGTGCCAGCAGCCGGGCCCACAGGGATTCTCTAAACGAGCAGTACTTC
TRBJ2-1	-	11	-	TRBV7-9	CASSRLHEQFF	TGTGCCAGCAGCCGACTCCATGAGCAGTTCTTC
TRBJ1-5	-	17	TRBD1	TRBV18	CASSPTEGQGVYQPQHF	TGTGCCAGCTCACCAACGGAAGGGCAGGGGGTATATCAGCCCCAGCATTTT
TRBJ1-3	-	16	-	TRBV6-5	CASSYYSVLSGNTIYF	TGTGCCAGCAGTTACTATTCCGTTCTCTCTGGAAACACCATATATTTT
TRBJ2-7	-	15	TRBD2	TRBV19	CASTPGLAGPYEQYF	TGTGCCAGTACCCCCGGACTAGCGGGCCCCTACGAGCAGTACTTC
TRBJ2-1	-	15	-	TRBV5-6	CASSLGVVRGNEQFF	TGTGCCAGCAGCTTGGGAGTAGTAAGGGGCAATGAGCAGTTCTTC
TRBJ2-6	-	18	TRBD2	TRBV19	CASSILGGTSSGANVLTF	TGTGCCAGTAGTATATTGGGGGGGACTAGCTCTGGGGCCAACGTCCTGACTTTC
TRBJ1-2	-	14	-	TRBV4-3	CASSQQGSGYGYTF	TGCGCCAGCAGCCAACAGGGGTCGGGCTATGGCTACACCTTC
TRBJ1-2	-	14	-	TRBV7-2	CASSVDVHSYGYTF	TGTGCCAGCAGCGTCGATGTCCACTCCTATGGCTACACCTTC
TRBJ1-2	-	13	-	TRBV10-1	CASSEGTGYGYTF	TGCGCCAGCAGTGAGGGAACAGGCTATGGCTACACCTTC
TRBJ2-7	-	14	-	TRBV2	CASSGGLSPYEQYF	TGTGCCAGCAGTGGGGGACTTTCACCCTACGAGCAGTACTTC
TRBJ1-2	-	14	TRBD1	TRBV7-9	CASSSRTGFYGYTF	TGTGCCAGCAGCTCCCGGACAGGGTTCTATGGCTACACCTTC
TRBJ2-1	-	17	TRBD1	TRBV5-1	CASRKSGTSTWTGEQFF	TGCGCCAGCAGAAAATCCGGGACATCAACGTGGACAGGTGAGCAGTTCTTC
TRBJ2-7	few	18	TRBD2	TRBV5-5	CASSLAVGLADISYEQYF	TGTGCCAGCAGCTTGGCCGTAGGACTAGCGGACATCTCCTACGAGCAGTACTTC
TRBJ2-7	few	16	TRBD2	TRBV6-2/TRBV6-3	CASSYRGVGLGPEQYF	TGTGCCAGCAGTTACCGCGGTGTGGGACTAGGTCCCGAGCAGTACTTC
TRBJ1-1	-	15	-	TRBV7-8	CASSLGPELGTEAFF	TGTGCCAGCAGCTTAGGCCCGGAGCTTGGCACTGAAGCTTTCTTT
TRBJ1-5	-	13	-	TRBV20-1	CSASPTPHQPQHF	TGCAGTGCTAGTCCGACACCGCATCAGCCCCAGCATTTT
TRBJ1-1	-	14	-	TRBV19	CASSIVQGTKDAFF	TGTGCCAGTAGTATCGTTCAGGGAACAAAGGATGCTTTCTTT
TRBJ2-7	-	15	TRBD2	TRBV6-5	CASSYVPGGSYEQYF	TGTGCCAGCAGTTACGTTCCGGGGGGGTCCTACGAGCAGTACTTC
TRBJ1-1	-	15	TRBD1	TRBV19	CASSRRQGTITEAFF	TGTGCCAGTAGTAGAAGACAGGGGACGATCACTGAAGCTTTCTTT
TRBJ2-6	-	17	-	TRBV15	CATSRASQFSGANVLTF	TGTGCCACCAGCAGAGCATCCCAGTTCTCTGGGGCCAACGTCCTGACTTTC
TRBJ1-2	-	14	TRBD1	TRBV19	CASSPLDRAYGYTF	TGTGCCAGTAGTCCCCTCGACAGGGCCTATGGCTACACCTTC
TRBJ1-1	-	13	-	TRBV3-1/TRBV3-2	CASSPPSTSEAFF	TGTGCCAGCAGCCCCCCATCGACTTCTGAAGCTTTCTTT
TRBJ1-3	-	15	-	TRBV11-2	CASSLVVSVGNTIYF	TGTGCCAGCAGCTTAGTCGTTTCTGTAGGAAACACCATATATTTT
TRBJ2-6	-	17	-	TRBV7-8	CASSRGTPRFGANVLTF	TGTGCCAGCAGCCGCGGGACTCCCCGGTTTGGCGCCAACGTCCTGACTTTC
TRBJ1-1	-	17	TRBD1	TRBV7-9	CASSLPESGGKNTEAFF	TGTGCCAGCAGCTTGCCAGAGTCAGGGGGAAAGAACACTGAAGCTTTCTTT
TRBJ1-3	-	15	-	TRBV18	CASSPDTVSGNTIYF	TGTGCCAGCTCACCCGACACGGTCTCTGGAAACACCATATATTTT
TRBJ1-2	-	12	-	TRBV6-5	CASSYRGGGYTF	TGTGCCAGCAGTTACAGGGGAGGCGGCTACACCTTC
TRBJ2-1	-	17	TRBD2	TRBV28	CATSGLAGGLSYNEQFF	TGTGCCACCTCGGGACTAGCGGGAGGGCTTTCGTACAATGAGCAGTTCTTC
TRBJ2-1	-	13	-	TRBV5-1	CASSLEGEYEQFF	TGCGCCAGCAGCTTGGAGGGGGAGTATGAGCAGTTCTTC
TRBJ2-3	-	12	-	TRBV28	CASSQGSDTQYF	TGTGCCAGCAGTCAGGGCTCAGATACGCAGTATTTT